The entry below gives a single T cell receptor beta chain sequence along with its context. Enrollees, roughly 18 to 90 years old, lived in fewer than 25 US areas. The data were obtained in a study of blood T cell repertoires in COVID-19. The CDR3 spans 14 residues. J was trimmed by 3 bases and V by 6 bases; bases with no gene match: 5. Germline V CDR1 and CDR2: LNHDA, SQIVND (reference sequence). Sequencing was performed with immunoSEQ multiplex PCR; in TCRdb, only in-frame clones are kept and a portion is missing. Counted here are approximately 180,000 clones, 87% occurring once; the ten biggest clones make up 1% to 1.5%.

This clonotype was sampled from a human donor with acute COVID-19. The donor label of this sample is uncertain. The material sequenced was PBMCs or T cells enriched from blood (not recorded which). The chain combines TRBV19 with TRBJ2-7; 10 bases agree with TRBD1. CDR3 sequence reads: CASRAGTGVYEQYF. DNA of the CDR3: TGTGCCAGTAGAGCCGGGACAGGGGTCTACGAGCAGTACTTC.